Shown below are 3 T cell receptor beta chains from a single sample sequenced in a study of blood T cells in healthy people across ages (dated by TCRdb to about 2015). The library was built by means of 5' RACE. TCRdb lists the instrument as Illumina HiSeq 2500. A second roughly 7 to 11 cycle PCR used a sample-barcoded 5' primer and a J-beta primer mix. TCRdb reanalyzed the raw reads on its own, using fastp at Q25 for trimming and MiXCR for clone calling, and kept in-frame beta chains. Identical CDR3 protein sequences are pooled into one entry, listed with their most common genes and DNA. The sample table contains fewer than 700,000 distinct CDR3 sequences; only one count was recorded for around 48% of them. Approximately 23% of the sample comes from the top ten. The sample was blood. Every receptor here comes from a man at least 80 years old in good health.

This clonotype was seen more than once but under ten times. This sequence joins TRBV7-2 and TRBJ1-5; D gene ambiguous. The germline V and J ends were trimmed by 1 base and 2 bases, with 9 bases remaining between them. Germline V gene data show CDR1 as SGHTA and CDR2 as FQGNSA. The CDR3 extends over 15 amino acids. The CDR3 here is CASSLGPRGNQPQHF. CDR3 coding DNA: TGTGCCAGCAGCTTAGGCCCCCGAGGCAATCAGCCCCAGCATTTT. Filled out from reference TRBV7-2 and TRBJ1-5, the complete variable domain reads GAGVSQSPSNKVTEKGKDVELRCDPISGHTALYWYRQSLGQGLEFLIYFQGNSAPDKSGLPSDRFSAERTGGSVSTLTIQRTQQEDSAVYLCASSLGPRGNQPQHFGDGTRLSIL.

The chain combines TRBV11-2 with TRBJ2-7; 7 bases map to TRBD2. The CDR3 extends over 15 amino acids. Germline V lookup: CDR1 SGHAT, CDR2 FQNNGV. V dropped 1 base and J dropped 0; count of bases not matched to a gene: 3. The CDR3 DNA is TGTGCCAGCAGCTTAGGGGGACTACTCTCCTACGAGCAGTACTTC. Amino acid sequence: CASSLGGLLSYEQYF.

The V gene is TRBV5-5, the J gene TRBJ2-1, with a possible D match to TRBD2 (5 bases). Germline V gene data show CDR1 as SGHKS and CDR2 as YYEKEE (reference sequence). Trimming cost V 0 bases and J 2 bases, with 15 bases left between them. This CDR3 comprises 17 residues. CDR3 region: CASSLVLGGRAYNEQFF. CDR3 coding DNA: TGTGCCAGCAGCTTGGTCTTGGGCGGGCGAGCCTACAATGAGCAGTTCTTC.